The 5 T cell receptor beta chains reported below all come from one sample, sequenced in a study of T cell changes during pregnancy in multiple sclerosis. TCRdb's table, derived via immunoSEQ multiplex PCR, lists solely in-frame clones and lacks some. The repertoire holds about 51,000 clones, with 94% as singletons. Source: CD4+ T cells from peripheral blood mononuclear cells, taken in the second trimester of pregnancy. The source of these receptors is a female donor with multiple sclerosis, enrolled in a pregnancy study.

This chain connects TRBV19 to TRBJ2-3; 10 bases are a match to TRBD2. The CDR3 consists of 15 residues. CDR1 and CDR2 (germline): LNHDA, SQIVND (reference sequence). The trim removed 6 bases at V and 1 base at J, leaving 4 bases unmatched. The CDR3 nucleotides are TGTGCCAGTAGGACTAGCGGGTCGGGCACAGATACGCAGTATTTT. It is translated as CASRTSGSGTDTQYF.

The DNA of the CDR3 is TGTGCCATCAAGGGACAGGGGCCGTACGAGCAGTACTTC. As protein: CAIKGQGPYEQYF. The chain has TRBV10-3 and TRBJ2-7; 10 nucleotides align to TRBD1. V gave up 7 bases and J gave up 4 bases; unmatched junction bases: 4. The CDR3 contains 13 residues. CDR1 and CDR2 from the germline V gene are ENHRY and SYGVKD.

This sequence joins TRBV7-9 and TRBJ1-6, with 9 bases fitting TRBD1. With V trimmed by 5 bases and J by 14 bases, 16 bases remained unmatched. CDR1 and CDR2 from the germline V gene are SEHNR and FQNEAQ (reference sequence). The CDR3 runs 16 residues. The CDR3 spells CASSPPGTGLLGALHF. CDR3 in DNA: TGTGCCAGCAGCCCCCCCGGGACAGGGCTTCTTGGGGCCCTCCACTTT. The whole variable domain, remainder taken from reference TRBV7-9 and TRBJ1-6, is DTGVSQNPRHKITKRGQNVTFRCDPISEHNRLYWYRQTLGQGPEFLTYFQNEAQLEKSRLLSDRFSAERPKGSFSTLEIQRTEQGDSAMYLCASSPPGTGLLGALHFGNGTRLTVT.

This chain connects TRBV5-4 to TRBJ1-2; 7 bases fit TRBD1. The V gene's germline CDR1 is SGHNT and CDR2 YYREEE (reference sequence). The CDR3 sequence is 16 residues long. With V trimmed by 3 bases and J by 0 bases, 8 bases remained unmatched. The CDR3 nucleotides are TGTGCCAGCAGCTCGACCCGGGACAGAACTAACTATGGCTACACCTTC. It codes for CASSSTRDRTNYGYTF.

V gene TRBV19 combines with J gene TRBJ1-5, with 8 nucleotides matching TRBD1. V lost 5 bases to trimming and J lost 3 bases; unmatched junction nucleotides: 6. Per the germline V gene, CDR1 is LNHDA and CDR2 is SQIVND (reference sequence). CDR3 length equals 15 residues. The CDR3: CASSVGTGFNQPQHF. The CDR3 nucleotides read TGTGCCAGTAGTGTCGGGACAGGATTCAATCAGCCCCAGCATTTT.